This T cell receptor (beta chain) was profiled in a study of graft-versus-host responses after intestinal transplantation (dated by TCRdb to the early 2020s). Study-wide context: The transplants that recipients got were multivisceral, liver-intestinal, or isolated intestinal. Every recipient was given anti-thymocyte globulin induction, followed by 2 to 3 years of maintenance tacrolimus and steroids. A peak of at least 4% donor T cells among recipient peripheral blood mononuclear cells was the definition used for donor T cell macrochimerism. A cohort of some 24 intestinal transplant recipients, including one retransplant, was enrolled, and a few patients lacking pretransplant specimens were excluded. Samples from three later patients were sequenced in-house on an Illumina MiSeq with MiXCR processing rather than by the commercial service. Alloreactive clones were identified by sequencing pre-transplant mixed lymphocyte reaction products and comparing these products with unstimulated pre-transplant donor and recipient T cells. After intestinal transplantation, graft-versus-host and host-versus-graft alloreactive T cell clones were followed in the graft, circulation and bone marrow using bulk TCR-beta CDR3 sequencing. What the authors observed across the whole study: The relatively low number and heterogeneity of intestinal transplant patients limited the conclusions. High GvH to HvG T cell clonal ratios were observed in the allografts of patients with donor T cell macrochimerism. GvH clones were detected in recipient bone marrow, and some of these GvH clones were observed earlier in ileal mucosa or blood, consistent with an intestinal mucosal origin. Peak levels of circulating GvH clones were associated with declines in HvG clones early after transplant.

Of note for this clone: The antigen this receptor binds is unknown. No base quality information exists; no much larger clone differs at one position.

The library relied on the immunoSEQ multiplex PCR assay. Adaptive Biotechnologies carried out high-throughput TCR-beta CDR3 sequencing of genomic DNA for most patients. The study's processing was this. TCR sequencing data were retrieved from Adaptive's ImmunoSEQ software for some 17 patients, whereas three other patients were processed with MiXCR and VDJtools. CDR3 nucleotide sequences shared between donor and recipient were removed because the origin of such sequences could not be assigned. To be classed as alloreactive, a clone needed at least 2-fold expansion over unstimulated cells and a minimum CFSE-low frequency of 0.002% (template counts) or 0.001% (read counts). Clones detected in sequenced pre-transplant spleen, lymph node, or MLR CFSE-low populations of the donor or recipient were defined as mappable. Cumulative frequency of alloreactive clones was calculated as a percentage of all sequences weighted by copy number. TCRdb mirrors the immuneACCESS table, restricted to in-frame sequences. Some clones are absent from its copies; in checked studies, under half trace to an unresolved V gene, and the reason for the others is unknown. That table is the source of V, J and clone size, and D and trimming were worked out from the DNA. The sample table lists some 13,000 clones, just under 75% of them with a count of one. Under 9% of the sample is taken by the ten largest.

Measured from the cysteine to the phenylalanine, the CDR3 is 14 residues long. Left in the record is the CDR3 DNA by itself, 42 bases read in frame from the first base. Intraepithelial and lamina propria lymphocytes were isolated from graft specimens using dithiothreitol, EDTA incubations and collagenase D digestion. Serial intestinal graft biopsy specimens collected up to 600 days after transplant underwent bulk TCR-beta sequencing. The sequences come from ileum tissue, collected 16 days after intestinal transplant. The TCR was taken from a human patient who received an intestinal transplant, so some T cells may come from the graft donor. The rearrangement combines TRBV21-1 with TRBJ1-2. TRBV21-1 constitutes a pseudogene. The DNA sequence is TGTGCCAGCAGCGGGAGGCGGGGTAGAACTGGCTACACCTTC. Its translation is CASSGRRGRTGYTF.